This section outlines one T cell receptor (beta chain) sequence together with its context. Its antigen remains unidentified. This CDR3 region has 13 residues. In germline, CDR1 is MDHEN, CDR2 SYDVKM. Trimming stripped 7 bases from V and 5 bases from J, with 12 bases between. These data belong to a study of T cell responses to AZD1222 COVID-19 vaccine. Study observations and caveats: Nearly half of unique spike-specific TCRs reportedly avoided B.1.351 and B.1.1.7 mutated regions. The donor group comprised mostly white British people and more females; the analysis possibly underestimated clonal diversity.

Sequencing used immunoSEQ multiplex PCR; TCRdb keeps in-frame clones, though not all of them. Among 150,000 or so clones, 85% to 90% were seen once, and the ten largest hold 5.5%. The rearrangement joins TRBV28 to TRBJ1-5, with D possibly being TRBD1 (6 bases). The sequence came from an adult in good health. Material: peripheral blood, obtained on day 0 of MenACWY control vaccination. DNA for the CDR3: TGTGCCAGCACCTGGCGGGGGCATCAGCCCCAGCATTTT. This encodes CASTWRGHQPQHF. Drawing the rest from reference TRBV28 and TRBJ1-5, the complete variable domain is DVKVTQSSRYLVKRTGEKVFLECVQDMDHENMFWYRQDPGLGLRLIYFSYDVKMKEKGDIPEGYSVSREKKERFSLILESASTNQTSMYLCASTWRGHQPQHFGDGTRLSIL.